These T cell receptor beta chains were read from a single sample in a study of cytomegalovirus exposure and HLA in healthy donors. Sequencing was performed with immunoSEQ multiplex PCR; in TCRdb, only in-frame clones are kept and a portion is missing. The sample carries approximately 150,000 clones, just over 75% recorded once. The sequencing input was PBMCs. The origin of the receptors is a man in his forties or fifties in good health and CMV-seronegative. Each CDR3 is given with its conserved first and last residue. A D gene is named only where the DNA matches it firmly. Clone size is stated in some rows and not others, as once, few, many or a class when expanded.

d_call	v_call	j_call	clone_size	cdr3_nt	cdr3_aa
NA	TRBV19	TRBJ1-2	few	TGTGCCAGTAGTATACAAAACTATGGCTACACCTTC	CASSIQNYGYTF
NA	TRBV27	TRBJ1-1	NA	TGTGCCAGCAGTTTATTAGCAGGGATGAACACTGAAGCTTTCTTT	CASSLLAGMNTEAFF
TRBD1	TRBV6-5	TRBJ1-1	few	TGTGCCAGCAGTTACTCACCCCAGGGGGGCACTGAAGCTTTCTTT	CASSYSPQGGTEAFF
NA	TRBV15	TRBJ2-2	NA	TGTGCCACCTCAAGAGGGAGCCCGAACACCGGGGAGCTGTTTTTT	CATSRGSPNTGELFF
TRBD1	TRBV15	TRBJ1-2	NA	TGTGCCACCAGCAGCGACAAGGGGGCGGATGGCTACACCTTC	CATSSDKGADGYTF
TRBD1	TRBV19	TRBJ1-1	NA	TGTGCCAGTACCTACTCCGGGACAGGGAACACTGAAGCTTTCTTT	CASTYSGTGNTEAFF
NA	TRBV4-1	TRBJ2-7	NA	TGCGCCAGCAGCCAAGGCCCAGGACAGTACTACGAGCAGTACTTC	CASSQGPGQYYEQYF
NA	TRBV6-5	TRBJ1-1	NA	TGTGCCAGCAGTTACTCGCGGGGGCGCAACACTGAAGCTTTCTTT	CASSYSRGRNTEAFF
TRBD1	TRBV6-5	TRBJ1-4	NA	TGTGCCAGCAGAAGACGACAGGGGGAGGAAAAACTGTTTTTT	CASRRRQGEEKLFF
TRBD1	TRBV5-1	TRBJ2-1	NA	TGCGCCAGCAGCCCTGGACAGGGCTCCTACAATGAGCAGTTCTTC	CASSPGQGSYNEQFF
TRBD2	TRBV5-1	TRBJ2-2	NA	TGCGCCAGCAATCCCGGGGGACTAGCGGCACCAACCGGGGAGCTGTTTTTT	CASNPGGLAAPTGELFF
NA	TRBV19	TRBJ1-2	NA	TGTGCCAGTACCACCCGGACACTAACGTATGGCTACACCTTC	CASTTRTLTYGYTF
TRBD2	TRBV2	TRBJ2-1	NA	TGTGCCAGCACTATGACTAGCGGGAGATCCTTTTCCAATGAGCAGTTCTTC	CASTMTSGRSFSNEQFF
TRBD1	TRBV7-3	TRBJ1-1	NA	TGTGCCAGCAGTCTTAAAATGCCTCCACGACAGGGCCGACACCCTTGGGGCACTGAAGCTTTCTTT	CASSLKMPPRQGRHPWGTEAFF
NA	TRBV4-1	TRBJ2-3	few	TGCGCCAGCAGCCAAGAGGGGACGGGAGTTCGGGGCACAGATACGCAGTATTTT	CASSQEGTGVRGTDTQYF
NA	TRBV11-2	TRBJ2-3	NA	TGTGCCAGCAGAAGTGTGGGGCCGGATACGCAGTATTTT	CASRSVGPDTQYF
TRBD2	TRBV5-1	TRBJ2-1	NA	TGCGCCAGCAGCTTGGGAACTAGCGGGAGAGGCGGGGAGCAGTTCTTC	CASSLGTSGRGGEQFF
NA	TRBV6-6	TRBJ2-5	NA	TGTGCCAGCAGTTACTTGCCTAGAGAGACCCAGTACTTC	CASSYLPRETQYF
NA	TRBV19	TRBJ1-1	NA	TGTGCCAGTAGTATTGGAGTAGGCATCTCCAGTGAAGCTTTCTTT	CASSIGVGISSEAFF
TRBD1	TRBV6-5	TRBJ1-5	NA	TGTGCCAGCAAAACGGACAGGGCGGGCCAGCCCCAGCATTTT	CASKTDRAGQPQHF
TRBD2	TRBV7-9	TRBJ2-7	NA	TGTGCCAGCAGCTTACCGGGGACCGGGGGGGCTTACGAGCAGTACTTC	CASSLPGTGGAYEQYF
NA	TRBV5-6	TRBJ1-5	once	TGTGCCAGCAGCTTGCGTAGTGACAATCAGCCCCAGCATTTT	CASSLRSDNQPQHF
NA	TRBV28	TRBJ2-5	NA	TGTGCCAGCAGAAAAGGACAGACCTTTCGAGAGACCCAGTACTTC	CASRKGQTFRETQYF
NA	TRBV5-1	TRBJ2-1	NA	TGCGCCAGCAGCTTGGCGGGGAGCTCCTACAATGAGCAGTTCTTC	CASSLAGSSYNEQFF
NA	TRBV6-5	TRBJ1-1	few	TGTGCCAGCAGTTACTCGGAGTTGAACACTGAAGCTTTCTTT	CASSYSELNTEAFF
TRBD1	TRBV28	TRBJ1-4	few	TGTGCCAGCAGGCCAGGGGGTCCTAATGAAAAACTGTTTTTT	CASRPGGPNEKLFF
TRBD2	TRBV28	TRBJ2-1	NA	TGTGCCAGCAGTTCCCCTGGGGGGGGCTCCTACAATGAGCAGTTCTTC	CASSSPGGGSYNEQFF
TRBD1	TRBV10-3	TRBJ2-2	NA	TGTGCCATCAGTGCCAACCGGGACAGCGACACCGGGGAGCTGTTTTTT	CAISANRDSDTGELFF